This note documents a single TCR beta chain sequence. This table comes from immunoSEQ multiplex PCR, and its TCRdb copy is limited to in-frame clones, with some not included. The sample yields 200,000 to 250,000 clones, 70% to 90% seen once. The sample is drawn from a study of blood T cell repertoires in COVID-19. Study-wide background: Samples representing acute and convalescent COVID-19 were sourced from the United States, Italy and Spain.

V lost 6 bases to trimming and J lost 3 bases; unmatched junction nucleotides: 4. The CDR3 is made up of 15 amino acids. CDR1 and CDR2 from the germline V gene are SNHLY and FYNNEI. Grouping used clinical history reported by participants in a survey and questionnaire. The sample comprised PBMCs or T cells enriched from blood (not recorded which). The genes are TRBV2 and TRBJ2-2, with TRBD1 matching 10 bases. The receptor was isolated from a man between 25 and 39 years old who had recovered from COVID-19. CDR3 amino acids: CASRTGGGYTGELFF. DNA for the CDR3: TGTGCCAGCAGGACAGGGGGCGGGTACACCGGGGAGCTGTTTTTT.